This T cell receptor beta chain was recovered during a study of shared clonotypes between healthy human individuals. Trimming cost V 0 bases and J 0 bases; bases outside gene matches: 6. The CDR3 is 18 amino acids. Germline V lookup: CDR1 SGDLS, CDR2 YYNGEE. Study outcomes and limitations: Only blood underwent sampling, and tissue repertoires likely differ.

Replicate PCRs for sorted subsets used about 200 ng DNA; this equaled around 28,000 T cell genomes. Clones were read by immunoSEQ multiplex PCR, and TCRdb kept only the in-frame ones, dropping some. The table has 2 million to 2.5 million clones, approximately 95% seen once. Note on this clone: The target antigen is unknown.

The source material was naive CD4+ T cells sorted from blood. Subset of the sample: CD45RA+ positively selected. The chain combines TRBV9 with TRBJ2-6; 7 positions agree with TRBD2. This receptor was taken from a man in his late teens or twenties in good health. CDR3 DNA: TGTGCCAGCAGCGTAGGGCTAGCGGAGTACTCTGGGGCCAACGTCCTGACTTTC. Its protein is CASSVGLAEYSGANVLTF. The full variable domain, rest sourced from reference TRBV9 and TRBJ2-6, is DSGVTQTPKHLITATGQRVTLRCSPRSGDLSVYWYQQSLDQGLQFLIQYYNGEERAKGNILERFSAQQFPDLHSELNLSSLELGDSALYFCASSVGLAEYSGANVLTFGAGSRLTVL.